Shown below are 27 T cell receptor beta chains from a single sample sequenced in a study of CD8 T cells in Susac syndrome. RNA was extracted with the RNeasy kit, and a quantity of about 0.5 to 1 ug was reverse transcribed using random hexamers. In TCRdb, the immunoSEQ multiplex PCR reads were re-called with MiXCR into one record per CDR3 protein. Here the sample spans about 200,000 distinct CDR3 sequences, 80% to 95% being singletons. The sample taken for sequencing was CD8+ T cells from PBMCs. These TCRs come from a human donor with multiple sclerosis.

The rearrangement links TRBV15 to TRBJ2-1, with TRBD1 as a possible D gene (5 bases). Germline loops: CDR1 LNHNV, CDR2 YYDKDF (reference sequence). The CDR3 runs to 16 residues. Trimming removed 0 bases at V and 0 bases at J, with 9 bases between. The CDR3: CATSRERGSSYNEQFF. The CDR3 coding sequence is TGTGCCACCAGCAGAGAAAGGGGAAGCTCCTACAATGAGCAGTTCTTC.

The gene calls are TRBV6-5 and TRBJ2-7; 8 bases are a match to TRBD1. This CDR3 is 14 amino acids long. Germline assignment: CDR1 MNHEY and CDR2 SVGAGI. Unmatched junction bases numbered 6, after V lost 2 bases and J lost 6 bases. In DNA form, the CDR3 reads TGTGCCAGCAGTTACGGACAGGGCTCCGGCGAGCAGTACTTC. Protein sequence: CASSYGQGSGEQYF.

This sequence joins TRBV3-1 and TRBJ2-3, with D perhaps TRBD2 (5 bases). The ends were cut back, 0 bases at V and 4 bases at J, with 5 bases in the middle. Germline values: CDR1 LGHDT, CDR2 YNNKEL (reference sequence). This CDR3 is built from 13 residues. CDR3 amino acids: CASSQDSADTQYF. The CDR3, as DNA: TGTGCCAGCAGCCAAGATAGCGCAGATACGCAGTATTTT.

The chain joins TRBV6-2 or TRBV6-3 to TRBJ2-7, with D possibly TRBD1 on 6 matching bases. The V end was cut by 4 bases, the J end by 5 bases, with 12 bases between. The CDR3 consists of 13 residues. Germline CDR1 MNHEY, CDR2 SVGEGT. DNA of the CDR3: TGTGCCAGCAGTTTACAGGGCATGAACGAGCAGTACTTC. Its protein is CASSLQGMNEQYF.

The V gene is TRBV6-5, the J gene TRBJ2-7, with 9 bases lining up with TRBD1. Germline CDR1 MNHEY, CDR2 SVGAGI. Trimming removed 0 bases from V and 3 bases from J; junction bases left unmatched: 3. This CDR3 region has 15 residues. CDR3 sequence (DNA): TGTGCCAGCAGTTACTCCCCGGACAGGGGCTACGAGCAGTACTTC. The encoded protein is CASSYSPDRGYEQYF.

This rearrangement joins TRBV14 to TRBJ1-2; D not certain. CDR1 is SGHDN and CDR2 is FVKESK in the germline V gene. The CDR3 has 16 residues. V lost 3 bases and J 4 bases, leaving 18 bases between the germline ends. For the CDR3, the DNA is TGTGCCAGCAGCCATCTGAGCTCAATCGGAGTCTATGGCTACACCTTC. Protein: CASSHLSSIGVYGYTF.

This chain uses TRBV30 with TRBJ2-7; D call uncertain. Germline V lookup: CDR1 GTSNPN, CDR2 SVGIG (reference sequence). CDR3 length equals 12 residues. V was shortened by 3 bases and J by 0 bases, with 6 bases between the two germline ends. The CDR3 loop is CAWSQSSYEQYF. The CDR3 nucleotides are TGTGCCTGGAGCCAAAGCTCCTACGAGCAGTACTTC.

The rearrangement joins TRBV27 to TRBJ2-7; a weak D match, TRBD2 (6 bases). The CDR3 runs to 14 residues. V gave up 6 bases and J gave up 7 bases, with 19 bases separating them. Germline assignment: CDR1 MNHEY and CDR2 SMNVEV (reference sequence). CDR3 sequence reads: CASSLLPLALEQYF. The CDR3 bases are TGTGCCAGCAGCTTGCTCCCACTAGCCCTGGAGCAGTACTTC.

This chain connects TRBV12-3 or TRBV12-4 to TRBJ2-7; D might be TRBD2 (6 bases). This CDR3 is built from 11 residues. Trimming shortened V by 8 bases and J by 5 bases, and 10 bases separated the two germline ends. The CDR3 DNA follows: TGTGCCAGCCGGGACTTACACGAGCAGTACTTC. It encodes CASRDLHEQYF.

The CDR3 loop reads CASSLGPGGRVNEQFF. As DNA, the CDR3 is TGTGCCAGCAGCTTGGGCCCAGGGGGAAGGGTCAATGAGCAGTTCTTC. This chain links TRBV11-2 with TRBJ2-1; 7 nucleotides match TRBD1. The trim removed 3 bases at V and 6 bases at J, leaving 11 bases unmatched. Per germline, CDR1 SGHAT and CDR2 FQNNGV. The CDR3 contains 16 residues.

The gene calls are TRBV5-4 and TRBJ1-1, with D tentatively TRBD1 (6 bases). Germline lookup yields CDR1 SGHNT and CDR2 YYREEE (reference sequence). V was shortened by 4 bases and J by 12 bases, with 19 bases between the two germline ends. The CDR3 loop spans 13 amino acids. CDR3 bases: TGTGCCAGCAGCCCGGGGACACAACAGGAACCTTTCTTT. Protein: CASSPGTQQEPFF.

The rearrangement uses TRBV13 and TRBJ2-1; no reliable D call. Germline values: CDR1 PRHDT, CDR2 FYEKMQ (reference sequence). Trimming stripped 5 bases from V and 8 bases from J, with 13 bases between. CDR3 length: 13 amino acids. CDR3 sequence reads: CASSAWVAHEQFF. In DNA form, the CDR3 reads TGTGCCAGCAGCGCCTGGGTGGCGCATGAGCAGTTCTTC.

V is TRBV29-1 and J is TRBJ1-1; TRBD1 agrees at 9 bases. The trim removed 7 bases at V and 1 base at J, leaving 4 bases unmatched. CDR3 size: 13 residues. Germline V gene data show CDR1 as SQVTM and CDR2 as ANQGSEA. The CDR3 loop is CSGRTGENTEAFF. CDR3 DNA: TGCAGCGGGAGGACAGGGGAGAACACTGAAGCTTTCTTT.

The CDR3 DNA is TGTGCCAGCAGTTACTCCGAAGTAGGCGGAGAGACCCAGTACTTC. Its translation: CASSYSEVGGETQYF. The chain links TRBV6-5 to TRBJ2-5; D is undetermined. V dropped 0 bases and J dropped 4 bases, with 12 bases sitting between them. There are 15 residues in the CDR3. Per the germline V gene, CDR1 is MNHEY and CDR2 is SVGAGI.

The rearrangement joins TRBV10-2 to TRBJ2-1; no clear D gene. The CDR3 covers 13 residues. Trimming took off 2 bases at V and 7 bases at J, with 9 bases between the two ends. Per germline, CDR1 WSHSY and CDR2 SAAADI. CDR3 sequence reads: CASSEEVHNEQFF. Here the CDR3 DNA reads TGCGCCAGCAGTGAGGAGGTTCATAATGAGCAGTTCTTC.

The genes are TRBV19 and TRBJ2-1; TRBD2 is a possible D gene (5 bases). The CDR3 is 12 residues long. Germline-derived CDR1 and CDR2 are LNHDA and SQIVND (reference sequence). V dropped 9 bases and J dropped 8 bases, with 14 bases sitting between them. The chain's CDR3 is CASHGWRDEQFF. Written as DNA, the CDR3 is TGTGCCAGCCATGGCTGGCGGGATGAGCAGTTCTTC.

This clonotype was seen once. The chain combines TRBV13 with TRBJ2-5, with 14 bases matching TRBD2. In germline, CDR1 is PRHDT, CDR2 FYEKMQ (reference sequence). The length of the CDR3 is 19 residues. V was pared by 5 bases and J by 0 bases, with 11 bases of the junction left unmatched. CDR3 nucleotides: TGTGCCAGCAGCCCCCAGGGCGGACTAGCGGGAGGCGACCAAGAGACCCAGTACTTC. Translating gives CASSPQGGLAGGDQETQYF.

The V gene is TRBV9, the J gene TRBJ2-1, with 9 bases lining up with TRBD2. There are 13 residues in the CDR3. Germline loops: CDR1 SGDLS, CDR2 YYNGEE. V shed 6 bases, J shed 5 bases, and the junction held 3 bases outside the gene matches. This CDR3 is CASNSGRHNEQFF. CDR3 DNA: TGTGCCAGCAATAGCGGGAGACACAATGAGCAGTTCTTC. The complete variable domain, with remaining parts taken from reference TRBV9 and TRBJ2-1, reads DSGVTQTPKHLITATGQRVTLRCSPRSGDLSVYWYQQSLDQGLQFLIQYYNGEERAKGNILERFSAQQFPDLHSELNLSSLELGDSALYFCASNSGRHNEQFFGPGTRLTVL.

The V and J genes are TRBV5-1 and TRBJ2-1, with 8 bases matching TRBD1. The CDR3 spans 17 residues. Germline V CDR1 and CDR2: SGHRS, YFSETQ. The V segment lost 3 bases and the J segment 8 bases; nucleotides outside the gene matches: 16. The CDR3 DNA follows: TGCGCCAGCAGCTCCAACAGGGGGAGCTCGACCGTCGATGAGCAGTTCTTC. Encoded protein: CASSSNRGSSTVDEQFF.

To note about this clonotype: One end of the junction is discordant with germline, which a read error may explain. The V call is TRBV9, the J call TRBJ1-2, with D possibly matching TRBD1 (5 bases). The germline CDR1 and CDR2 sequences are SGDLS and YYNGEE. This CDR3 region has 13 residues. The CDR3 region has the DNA TGTGCCAGCAGCCCTGACGGGGCCGGTGGCTACGCCTTC. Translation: CASSPDGAGGYAF. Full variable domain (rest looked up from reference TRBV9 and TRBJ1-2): DSGVTQTPKHLITATGQRVTLRCSPRSGDLSVYWYQQSLDQGLQFLIQYYNGEERAKGNILERFSAQQFPDLHSELNLSSLELGDSALYFCASSPDGAGGYAFGSGTRLTVV.

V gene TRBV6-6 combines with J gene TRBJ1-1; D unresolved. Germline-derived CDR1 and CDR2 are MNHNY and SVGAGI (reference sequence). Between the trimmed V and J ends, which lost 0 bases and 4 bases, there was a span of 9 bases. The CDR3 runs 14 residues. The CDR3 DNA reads TGTGCCAGCAGTTACTCAAGTGGGCCCACTGAAGCTTTCTTT. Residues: CASSYSSGPTEAFF.

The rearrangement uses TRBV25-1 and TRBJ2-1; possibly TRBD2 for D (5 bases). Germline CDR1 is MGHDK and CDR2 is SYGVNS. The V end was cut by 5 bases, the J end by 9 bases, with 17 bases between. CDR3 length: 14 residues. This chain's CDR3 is CASSKFDTAVEQFF. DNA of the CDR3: TGTGCCAGCAGTAAATTCGACACAGCGGTTGAGCAGTTCTTC.

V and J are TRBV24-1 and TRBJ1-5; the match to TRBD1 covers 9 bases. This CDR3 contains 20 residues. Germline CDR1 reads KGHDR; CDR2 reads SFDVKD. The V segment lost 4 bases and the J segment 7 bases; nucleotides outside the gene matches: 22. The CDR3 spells CATSELEFRIWGQGAQPQHF. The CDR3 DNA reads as TGTGCCACCAGTGAACTGGAATTTAGAATATGGGGACAGGGAGCCCAGCCCCAGCATTTT.

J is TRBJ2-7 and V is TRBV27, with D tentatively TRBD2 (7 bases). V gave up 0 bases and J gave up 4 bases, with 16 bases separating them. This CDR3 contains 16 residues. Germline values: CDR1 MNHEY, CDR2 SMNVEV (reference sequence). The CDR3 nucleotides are TGTGCCAGCAGTTTATCGTGGGAGGGGGGCTTTTACGAGCAGTACTTC. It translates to CASSLSWEGGFYEQYF.

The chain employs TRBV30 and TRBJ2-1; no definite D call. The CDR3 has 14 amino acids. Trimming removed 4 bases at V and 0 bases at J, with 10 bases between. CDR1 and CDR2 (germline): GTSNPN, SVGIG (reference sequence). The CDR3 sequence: CAWITRSSYNEQFF. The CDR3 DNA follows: TGTGCCTGGATTACCCGGAGCTCCTACAATGAGCAGTTCTTC.

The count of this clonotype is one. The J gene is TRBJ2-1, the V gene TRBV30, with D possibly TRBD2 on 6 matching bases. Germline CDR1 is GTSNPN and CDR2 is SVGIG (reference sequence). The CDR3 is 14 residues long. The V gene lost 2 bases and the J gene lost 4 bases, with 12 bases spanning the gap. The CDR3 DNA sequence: TGTGCCTGGAGTCTGTCCGGGGGATACAATGAGCAGTTCTTC. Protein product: CAWSLSGGYNEQFF.

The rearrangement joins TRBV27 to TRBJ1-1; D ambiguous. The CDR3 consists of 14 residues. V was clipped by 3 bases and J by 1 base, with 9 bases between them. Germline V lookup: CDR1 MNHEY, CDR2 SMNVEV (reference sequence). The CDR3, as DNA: TGTGCCAGCAGTTTGGTAGAAGGGAACACTGAAGCTTTCTTT. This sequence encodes CASSLVEGNTEAFF.